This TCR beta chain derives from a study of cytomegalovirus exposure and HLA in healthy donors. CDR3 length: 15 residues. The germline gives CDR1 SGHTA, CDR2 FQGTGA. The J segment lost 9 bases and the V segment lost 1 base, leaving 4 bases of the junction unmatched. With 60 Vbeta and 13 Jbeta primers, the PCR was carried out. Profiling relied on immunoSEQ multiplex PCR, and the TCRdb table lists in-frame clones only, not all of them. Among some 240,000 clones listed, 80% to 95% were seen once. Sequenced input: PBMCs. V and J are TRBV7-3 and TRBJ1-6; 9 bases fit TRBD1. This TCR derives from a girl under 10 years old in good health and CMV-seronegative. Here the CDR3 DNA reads TGTGCCAGCAGCTTAAGCGACAGGGGGATTTCACCCCTCCACTTT. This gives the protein CASSLSDRGISPLHF.